This T cell receptor beta chain was identified in a study of CD8 T cells in Susac syndrome. Blood CD8+ and CD4+ T cells underwent high-throughput TCR beta sequencing. The study used healthy donors as controls matched for age and sex. Only one count was recorded for this clonotype. Trimming cost V 3 bases and J 6 bases, with 18 bases left between them. Germline V gene lookup returns CDR1 SNHLY and CDR2 FYNNEI. The CDR3 runs to 15 residues. Reverse transcription used about 0.45 to 1 ug RNA and random hexamers. Amplification of TCR beta CDR3 was carried out by immunoSEQ multiplex PCR, which covered 54 Vbeta and 13 Jbeta segments. TCRdb redid the calling of the immunoSEQ multiplex PCR reads with MiXCR, one entry per CDR3 protein. The sample lists approximately 130,000 distinct CDR3 sequences; 94% were seen once.

Sequencing was done on a sample of CD4+ T cells from PBMCs. V is TRBV2 and J is TRBJ2-7, with D tentatively TRBD2 (7 bases). The TCR comes from a human donor in good health. CDR3 DNA: TGTGCCAGCAGTGAGGGGGGCGGGAGCCCCAGCGAGCAGTACTTC. Its translation: CASSEGGGSPSEQYF.